This TCR beta chain originates from a study of blood T cells in healthy people across ages (dated by TCRdb to the mid-2010s). A note on the overall study: In model experiments, roughly one uniquely barcoded TCR beta cDNA molecule per two T cells was captured by template switching. Donors of different ages were randomly distributed across sequencing lanes to avoid experimental bias. The study analyzed two additional independent replicas of 1 million unique cDNA reads from the same blood draw for two donors, one aged 18 to 30 and one aged 80 or older. The donors were split into four age groups: young (average about 16 years), middle-aged (about 40), aged (approximately 60) and long-lived (about 82). Using deep sequencing normalized with unique cDNA molecular identifiers, the study measured how TCR beta repertoire diversity changes with age.

The approximately 40 donors, aged 6 to 90 years, were systemically healthy Caucasian individuals from Russia. About 10 milliliters of peripheral blood were drawn from each donor into EDTA-treated Vacutainer tubes. Ficoll-Paque density-gradient centrifugation was used to isolate PBMCs, with at least 6 million per sample. Total RNA, at least 6 micrograms per sample, was extracted from PBMCs with Trizol reagent. For every donor, an aliquot of PBMCs went through flow cytometry to measure the percentages of naive CD45RAhigh/CD27high T cells. On this clonotype: This clone's antigen is unknown. Per-base qualities were not stored, and no clone one base away is much larger.

The method behind the library was 5' RACE. The reads were generated on an Illumina HiSeq 2500. A second roughly 6 to 12 cycle PCR used a sample-barcoded 5' primer and a J-beta primer mix. A template-switch 5' adaptor carrying 12 random nucleotides introduced a unique molecular identifier onto each TCR beta cDNA molecule. Each sample yielded at least 3 million CDR3-containing paired-end reads. All of the RNA was converted into first-strand cDNA using the Mint cDNA synthesis kit, with a TRBC-specific oligonucleotide serving as the primer. Following uracil-DNA glycosylase treatment, a first 18-cycle PCR with universal primers M1SS and BC2_uni_R was performed on all cDNA. The authors' pipeline ran thus. For normalization, 1 million high-quality reads were randomly selected from each sample, with every read carrying a distinct molecular identifier. Reads sharing molecular identifiers were discarded rather than binned into consensus sequences. MiTCR, with a Q25 quality threshold and the strictest error-elimination algorithm, was used for CDR3 identification, clonotype clustering and error correction. A nonparametric unseen species model with Euler transformation was used to estimate lower-bound total TCR beta diversity. TCRdb took the public reads, trimmed them with fastp at Q25, ran MiXCR for clone calling and kept in-frame beta chains. Identical CDR3 protein sequences are pooled into one entry, listed with their most common genes and DNA. These V and J calls are TCRdb output, not the study's own analysis. Present in this sample are hundreds of thousands of distinct CDR3 sequences, about 54% of which were seen just once. The leading ten clones occupy 30% to 40% of the sample.

Study-wide conclusions, independent of this receptor: Observed TCR beta diversity correlated strongly with the percentage of naive T cells measured by flow cytometry. Compared with the aged group, the long-lived group had more naive CD4+ T cells, fewer expanded clones and increased TCR diversity, suggesting age selection. Observed TCR beta diversity per million T cells fell roughly linearly with age, and a significant reduction was already apparent by age roughly 40. Estimates of total diversity based on one million sequenced T cells were considered lower bounds and underestimates. Conclusive comparison of naive and antigen-experienced compartments was prevented by the profiling of bulk unsorted PBMCs. Because donor CMV infection status was unknown, age-related changes in expanded clonotypes were potentially confounded.

CDR1 and CDR2 (SNHLY, FYNNEI) derive from the germline V gene. Trimming takes 7 bases off V and 6 bases off J; junction bases not matched to a gene: 4. Taken from cysteine to phenylalanine, the CDR3 has 15 residues. The CDR3 DNA has 45 bases and is translated from base 1. This TCR was sampled from a man in his sixties in good health. The sequenced sample was blood. Recombination linked TRBV2 to TRBJ2-1; TRBD2 lines up with 15 middle nucleotides. The base sequence is TGTGCCAGCATGGGGGGACTAGCGGGGGGCAATGAGCAGTTCTTC. The encoded protein is CASMGGLAGGNEQFF.